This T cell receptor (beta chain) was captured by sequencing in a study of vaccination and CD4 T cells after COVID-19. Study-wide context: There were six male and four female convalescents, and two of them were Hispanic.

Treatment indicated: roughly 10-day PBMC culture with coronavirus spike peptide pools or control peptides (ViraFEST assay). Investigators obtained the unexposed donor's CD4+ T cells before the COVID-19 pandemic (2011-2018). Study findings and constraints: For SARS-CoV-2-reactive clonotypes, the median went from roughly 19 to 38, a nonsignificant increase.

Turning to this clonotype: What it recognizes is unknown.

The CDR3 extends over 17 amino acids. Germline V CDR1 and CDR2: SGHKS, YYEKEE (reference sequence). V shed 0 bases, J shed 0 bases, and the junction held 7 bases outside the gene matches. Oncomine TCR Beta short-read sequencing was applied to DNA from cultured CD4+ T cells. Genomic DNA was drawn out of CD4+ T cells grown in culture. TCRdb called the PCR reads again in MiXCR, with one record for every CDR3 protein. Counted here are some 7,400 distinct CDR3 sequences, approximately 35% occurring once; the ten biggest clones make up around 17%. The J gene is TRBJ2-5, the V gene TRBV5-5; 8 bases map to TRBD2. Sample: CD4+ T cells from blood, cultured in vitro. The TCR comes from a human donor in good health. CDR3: CASSLVGGGTYQETQYF. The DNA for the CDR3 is TGTGCCAGCAGCTTGGTTGGCGGGGGGACGTACCAAGAGACCCAGTACTTC.